The 19 T cell receptor beta chains reported below all come from one sample, sequenced in a study of blood T cell repertoires in COVID-19 (dated by TCRdb to the early 2020s). Libraries were made using the immunoSEQ multiplex PCR assay. The source is immuneACCESS, and TCRdb retained only in-frame sequences with V and J called. Part of the clones is not carried over; for the studies checked, unresolved V genes explain less than half of this, and the remainder is unexplained. The sample has some 200,000 clones on record, 84% of them singletons. 6.5% to 9% of the sample comes from the top ten. Material: peripheral blood. These receptors all stem from a woman in her forties or fifties with active or convalescent COVID-19.

This clone was seen more than once but under ten times. The CDR3 sequence: CATSDTYTGQSETQYF. Here the CDR3 DNA reads TGTGCCACCAGTGATACCTACACCGGACAGTCGGAGACCCAGTACTTC. The chain carries TRBV24-1 and TRBJ2-5; D is perhaps TRBD1 (6 bases). Trimming took off 3 bases at V and 5 bases at J, with 18 bases between the two ends. From germline, CDR1 is KGHDR and CDR2 SFDVKD. CDR3 length equals 16 residues.

In its sample, this clone was seen once. The CDR3 is CAISVGQGDTGELFF. The CDR3 coding sequence is TGTGCCATCAGTGTAGGACAGGGGGACACCGGGGAGCTGTTTTTT. The chain uses TRBV10-3 and TRBJ2-2; 10 bases match TRBD1. The germline gives CDR1 ENHRY, CDR2 SYGVKD. This CDR3 region has 15 residues. Trimming removed 4 bases from V and 3 bases from J; junction bases left unmatched: 2.

V usage is TRBV6-6 and J usage is TRBJ2-7; D unclear. This CDR3 region has 16 residues. V lost 0 bases to trimming and J lost 4 bases, with 16 bases between them. Germline V gene sequence: CDR1 MNHNY, CDR2 SVGAGI (reference sequence). Here the CDR3 DNA reads TGTGCCAGCAGTTACTCGAAAAGTGTCAGTGCATACGAGCAGTACTTC. Its protein is CASSYSKSVSAYEQYF.

V gene TRBV30 combines with J gene TRBJ2-3; 11 bases fit TRBD2. The junction had 14 bases not matched to a gene; V was cut back by 1 base and J by 2 bases. Germline V lookup: CDR1 GTSNPN, CDR2 SVGIG (reference sequence). The length of the CDR3 is 19 residues. The CDR3 region has the DNA TGTGCCTGGAGTGCGGGACTAGCGGAAACTGGGGCATACACAGATACGCAGTATTTT. It yields the protein CAWSAGLAETGAYTDTQYF.

The V and J genes are TRBV30 and TRBJ2-4; D not resolved. Trimming took 1 base from V and 0 from J, leaving 4 bases between them. The germline V gene encodes CDR1 GTSNPN and CDR2 SVGIG (reference sequence). This CDR3 comprises 13 residues. Written as DNA, the CDR3 is TGTGCCTGGAGTGGACTAGCCAAAAACATTCAGTACTTC. It translates to CAWSGLAKNIQYF.

This clone has just a few counts. The chain has TRBV3-1 (or the pseudogene TRBV3-2) and TRBJ2-7; D perhaps matches TRBD1 (6 bases). In germline, CDR1 is LGHDT, CDR2 YNNKEL (reference sequence). V lost 6 bases and J 7 bases, leaving 16 bases between the germline ends. The CDR3 runs 13 residues. The CDR3 spells CASSRGTGWEQYF. CDR3 coding DNA: TGTGCCAGCAGTCGGGGCACAGGGTGGGAGCAGTACTTC.

This clone showed up many times. The chain couples TRBV5-4 to TRBJ2-1, with a possible D match to TRBD2 (5 bases). This CDR3 contains 15 residues. The ends were cut back, 4 bases at V and 6 bases at J, with 17 bases in the middle. The germline V gene encodes CDR1 SGHNT and CDR2 YYREEE (reference sequence). The chain's CDR3 is CASSPDFLGSNEQFF. DNA of the CDR3: TGTGCCAGCAGCCCGGACTTCCTTGGGAGCAATGAGCAGTTCTTC.

This rearrangement joins TRBV18 to TRBJ1-1; D is uncertain. V lost 3 bases and J lost 3, with 8 bases in between. The germline V gene encodes CDR1 KGHSH and CDR2 LQKENI. The CDR3 extends over 13 amino acids. The CDR3 here is CASSPTPHTEAFF. CDR3 nucleotides: TGTGCCAGCTCACCGACACCACACACTGAAGCTTTCTTT.

The V gene is TRBV2, the J gene TRBJ2-1, with D possibly being TRBD2 (5 bases). This CDR3 comprises 14 residues. V was shortened by 4 bases and J by 0 bases, with 7 bases between the two germline ends. The germline V gene has CDR1 SNHLY and CDR2 FYNNEI. The CDR3 nucleotides read TGTGCCAGCAGTGTAGGGAGCTCCTACAATGAGCAGTTCTTC. The encoded protein is CASSVGSSYNEQFF.

The V gene is TRBV11-3, the J gene TRBJ2-3; TRBD1 aligns across 9 bases. Germline CDR1 SGHNT, CDR2 YENEEA. The junction had 7 bases not matched to a gene; V was cut back by 3 bases and J by 6 bases. The CDR3 totals 15 residues. In DNA, the CDR3 is TGTGCCAGCAGCTTCGGGGGACAGGGTCACGATACGCAGTATTTT. This encodes CASSFGGQGHDTQYF.

This chain uses TRBV3-1 (or the pseudogene TRBV3-2) with TRBJ2-2; a possible D gene is TRBD1 (6 bases). The V end lost 6 bases, the J end lost 0 bases, and 11 bases lay between the germline ends. Germline V CDR1 and CDR2: LGHDT, YNNKEL (reference sequence). The CDR3 contains 15 residues. CDR3 residues: CASRYRAANTGELFF. CDR3 sequence (DNA): TGTGCCAGCAGATACAGGGCCGCGAACACCGGGGAGCTGTTTTTT.

The chain couples TRBV18 to TRBJ2-7; D not certain. From germline, CDR1 is KGHSH and CDR2 LQKENI. The ends were cut back, 6 bases at V and 0 bases at J, with 12 bases in the middle. The CDR3 length is 14 residues. CDR3 sequence: CASSWRLSSYEQYF. Written as DNA, the CDR3 is TGTGCCAGCTCCTGGCGACTTTCCTCCTACGAGCAGTACTTC.

V and J are TRBV24-1 and TRBJ2-7, with 7 bases lining up with TRBD1. V lost 4 bases, J lost 0 bases, and 5 bases stayed unmatched. Per the germline V gene, CDR1 is KGHDR and CDR2 is SFDVKD. The CDR3 spans 15 residues. CDR3 residues: CATSEASGGSYEQYV. CDR3 DNA sequence: TGTGCCACCAGTGAAGCGTCAGGGGGCTCCTACGAGCAGTACGTC.

The rearrangement links TRBV29-1 to TRBJ1-1; D is unclear. V was shortened by 7 bases and J by 1 base, with 13 bases between the two germline ends. Germline lookup yields CDR1 SQVTM and CDR2 ANQGSEA. CDR3 length: 13 amino acids. CDR3 bases: TGCAGCGCCCTCAGTTCGGGGAACACTGAAGCTTTCTTT. Translating it yields CSALSSGNTEAFF.

The CDR3 region has the DNA TGTGCCAGCAGCCCGCCGGGGTTAGGCACCGGGGAGCTGTTTTTT. This translates into CASSPPGLGTGELFF. The chain is built from TRBV5-6 and TRBJ2-2, with D perhaps matching TRBD2 (5 bases). CDR3 length: 15 residues. Germline lookup yields CDR1 SGHDT and CDR2 YYEEEE. The V end lost 4 bases, the J end lost 4 bases, and 14 bases lay between the germline ends.

The gene calls are TRBV3-1 (or the pseudogene TRBV3-2) and TRBJ2-1; the D gene is possibly TRBD2 (7 bases). The CDR3 length is 17 residues. Looked up from germline, CDR1 is LGHDT and CDR2 is YNNKEL (reference sequence). Trimming cost V 1 base and J 7 bases, with 20 bases left between them. The CDR3 here is CASSQAPKGGLKNEQFF. CDR3 nucleotides: TGTGCCAGCAGCCAAGCACCGAAGGGGGGGCTAAAGAATGAGCAGTTCTTC.

The chain has TRBV6-5 and TRBJ1-1; possible D gene TRBD1, 6 bases. Germline CDR1 is MNHEY and CDR2 is SVGAGI. V was cut by 7 bases and J by 6 bases, with 21 bases left in between. The CDR3 is made up of 15 amino acids. CDR3 residues: CASTRSPDRYPEAFF. CDR3 in DNA: TGTGCCAGCACCCGTTCCCCCGACAGGTATCCTGAAGCTTTCTTT.

The genes are TRBV19 and TRBJ2-7; 14 bases are shared with TRBD2. Germline loops: CDR1 LNHDA, CDR2 SQIVND (reference sequence). J gave up 6 bases and V 8 bases, and 6 bases lay outside the gene matches. The CDR3 totals 14 residues. The chain's CDR3 is CASRGTSGRSEQYF. CDR3 sequence (DNA): TGTGCCAGTCGGGGGACTAGCGGGAGAAGCGAGCAGTACTTC. Based on the CDR3 plus reference TRBV19 and TRBJ2-7, the full variable domain is DGGITQSPKYLFRKEGQNVTLSCEQNLNHDAMYWYRQDPGQGLRLIYYSQIVNDFQKGDIAEGYSVSREKKESFPLTVTSAQKNPTAFYLCASRGTSGRSEQYFGPGTRLTVT.

The chain combines TRBV10-3 with TRBJ1-1; 9 positions match TRBD1. This CDR3 is 14 amino acids long. Trimming removed 4 bases from V and 5 bases from J; junction bases left unmatched: 5. Germline V gene data show CDR1 as ENHRY and CDR2 as SYGVKD. The CDR3 loop is CAISGGTGSTEAFF. The CDR3 DNA follows: TGTGCCATCAGTGGAGGGACAGGGAGTACTGAAGCTTTCTTT.